This T cell receptor (beta chain) was captured in a study of T cells of healthy individuals. The CDR3 is 17 residues long. Germline CDR1 MNHEY, CDR2 SVGAGI. V gave up 5 bases and J gave up 3 bases, with 20 bases separating them. This clonotype was detected ten times or more. TCRdb ran MiXCR on the 5' RACE reads and lists one entry per CDR3 protein. There are about 82,000 distinct CDR3 sequences in the sample; roughly 5.1% occur only once, and about 7.5% lies in the top ten. The source is a female donor in good health. The chain couples TRBV6-5 to TRBJ2-1; weak D call: TRBD2 (5 bases). This CDR3 reads CASSQLSGSSFYNEQFF. The CDR3 DNA reads TGTGCCAGCAGTCAACTGAGTGGGAGTTCTTTCTACAATGAGCAGTTCTTC.